The entry below describes one TCR beta chain. Its antigen is not identified. With a much larger clone just one base away, this may be a read error. Germline lookup yields CDR1 MNHNS and CDR2 SASEGT. The CDR3 has 15 residues. The record originates from a study of CD8+CD57+ T cells in acquired aplastic anemia. TCR beta VDJ and CDR3 were profiled, and genomic DNA was the template. TCRdb passed the reads through MiXCR, listing each CDR3 protein once. The sample shows approximately 160,000 distinct CDR3 sequences, roughly 40% of them seen only once. The study, taken as a whole, reports: Fewer than 35 sequences, all CD8+ CDR3, were shared between patients and controls. The CD8+ Simpson's diversity of patients and controls was not significantly different.

The sequenced sample consisted of sorted CD4+, CD8+, or CD8+CD57+ T cells (not recorded which) from PBMCs. The clonotype was recovered from a human donor in good health. The V and J genes are TRBV6-1 and TRBJ1-1; no reliable D call. The CDR3 region is CTSSAWEVRDTEAFF. The CDR3 DNA follows: TGTACCAGCAGTGCTTGGGAGGTTAGAGACACTGAAGCTTTCTTT.